Sequencing of this TCR beta chain was carried out in a study of cytomegalovirus exposure and HLA in healthy donors. This clone has only a few counts. Its antigen is unknown. Healthy donors of bone marrow made up the group. Study-level results: With later analysis, a missense DCLRE1C variant became linked to TCR beta V- and J-gene trimming. Several of the most significant clusters were apparently associated with common viral pathogens in a later analysis. Researchers counted roughly 150 TCR beta chains as cytomegalovirus-associated.

This CDR3 has 15 residues. The trim removed 6 bases at V and 4 bases at J, leaving 11 bases unmatched. Germline CDR1 is MDHEN and CDR2 is SYDVKM. 13 Jbeta primers and 60 Vbeta primers were used for the PCR. Repertoires were generated with immunoSEQ multiplex PCR, while TCRdb's copy carries only in-frame clones and drops some. The sample shows 70,000 to 95,000 clones, more than 55% of them seen only once. Specimen: PBMCs. The chain carries TRBV28 and TRBJ1-2; 7 bases line up with TRBD1. The clonotype comes from a woman between 25 and 40 years old in good health and CMV-seropositive. This CDR3 reads CASSPQQGFSYGYTF. In nucleotides, the CDR3 is TGTGCCAGCAGCCCCCAACAGGGGTTCAGCTATGGCTACACCTTC.